These T cell receptor beta chains were read from a single sample in a study of blood T cell repertoires in COVID-19. Clones were read by immunoSEQ multiplex PCR, and TCRdb kept only the in-frame ones, dropping some. The sample yields hundreds of thousands of clones, around 85% seen once. Sequences were obtained from PBMCs or T cells enriched from blood (not recorded which). The receptor source for this set is a man between 35 and 55 years old who had recovered from COVID-19. Both conserved end residues are part of each CDR3. The D gene is left open where the match is weak. A clone size is listed for some rows: how often the clone was seen (once, few, many), or a class if it is expanded.

J: TRBJ2-1; size: .; D: TRBD2; V: TRBV18; CDR3: CASSLVTSGSNEQFF; DNA: TGTGCCAGCTCACTTGTGACTAGCGGGAGTAATGAGCAGTTCTTC
J: TRBJ1-5; size: few; D: TRBD1; V: TRBV27; CDR3: CASGDRENQPQHF; DNA: TGTGCCAGCGGGGACAGGGAAAATCAGCCCCAGCATTTT
J: TRBJ2-2; size: .; D: .; V: TRBV19; CDR3: CASTEADTGELFF; DNA: TGTGCCAGTACCGAGGCCGACACCGGGGAGCTGTTTTTT
J: TRBJ2-7; size: .; D: TRBD1; V: TRBV15; CDR3: CATSLGGTGVYEQYF; DNA: TGTGCCACCAGCCTTGGGGGGACAGGGGTCTACGAGCAGTACTTC
J: TRBJ1-2; size: .; D: .; V: TRBV14; CDR3: CASSQDIEGRYTF; DNA: TGTGCCAGCAGCCAAGATATCGAGGGTCGCTACACCTTC
J: TRBJ2-7; size: .; D: TRBD1; V: TRBV2; CDR3: CASSPDRDEQYF; DNA: TGTGCCAGCAGTCCGGACAGGGACGAGCAGTACTTC
J: TRBJ1-2; size: .; D: TRBD1; V: TRBV5-1; CDR3: CASSLATGGVYGYTF; DNA: TGCGCCAGCAGCTTGGCCACAGGGGGCGTCTATGGCTACACCTTC
J: TRBJ1-2; size: .; D: TRBD1; V: TRBV6-5; CDR3: CASSYSPGQYGYTF; DNA: TGTGCCAGCAGTTACTCTCCGGGACAGTATGGCTACACCTTC
J: TRBJ2-5; size: .; D: .; V: TRBV27; CDR3: CASSPRPRGTQYF; DNA: TGTGCCAGCAGTCCAAGGCCACGCGGGACCCAGTACTTC
J: TRBJ2-1; size: .; D: TRBD2; V: TRBV11-2; CDR3: CASSLVIAGGMDEQFF; DNA: TGTGCCAGCAGCTTAGTAATCGCGGGAGGGATGGATGAGCAGTTCTTC
J: TRBJ2-5; size: few; D: .; V: TRBV7-9; CDR3: CASSLKGWETQYF; DNA: TGTGCCAGCAGCTTAAAGGGGTGGGAGACCCAGTACTTC